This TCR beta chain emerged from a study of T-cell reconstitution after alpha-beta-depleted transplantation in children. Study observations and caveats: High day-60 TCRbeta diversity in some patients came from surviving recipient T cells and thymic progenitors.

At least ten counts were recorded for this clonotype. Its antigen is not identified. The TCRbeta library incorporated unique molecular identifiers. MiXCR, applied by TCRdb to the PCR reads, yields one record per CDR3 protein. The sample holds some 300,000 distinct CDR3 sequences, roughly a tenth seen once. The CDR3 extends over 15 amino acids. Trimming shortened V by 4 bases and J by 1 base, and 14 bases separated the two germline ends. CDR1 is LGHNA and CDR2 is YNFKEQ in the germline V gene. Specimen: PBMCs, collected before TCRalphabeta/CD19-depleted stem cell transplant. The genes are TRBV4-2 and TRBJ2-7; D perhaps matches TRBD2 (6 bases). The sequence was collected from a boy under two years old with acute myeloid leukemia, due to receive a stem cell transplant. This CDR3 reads CASSRGRERSYEQYF. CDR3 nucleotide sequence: TGTGCCAGCAGCCGGGGACGGGAGAGGTCCTACGAGCAGTACTTC.